This note documents a single T cell receptor (beta chain) sequence. What it binds is unknown. These data originate in a study of shared clonotypes between healthy human individuals. Naive CD8 cells lacked CD45RO and underwent positive selection for CCR7, leaving out terminally differentiated effector memory CD45RA+ cells. Some clones are missing from TCRdb's copy, which holds only in-frame ones; the method was immunoSEQ multiplex PCR. Among millions of clones listed, 85% to 95% were seen once. Germline-derived CDR1 and CDR2 are SGHAT and FQNNGV. The CDR3 contains 15 residues. The V end lost 1 base, the J end lost 0 bases, and 7 bases lay between the germline ends. Overall study results and limits: About 4.5% of naive CD4 clonotypes were common to a handful of donors. Only a few donors were included, so the genetic and exposure-history diversity represented was limited. Generation of non-shared clonotypes was less probable than generation of clonotypes shared by all four donors. Clonotype sharing among donors was expected to depend on sequencing depth.

The sample was naive CD8+ T cells from PBMCs. The origin of this receptor is a young man in good health. Some clones in this sample may be carry-over from other donors' samples. This chain joins TRBV11-2 and TRBJ1-5; D not resolved. The CDR3 reads CASSLGVNSNQPQHF. CDR3 sequence (DNA): TGTGCCAGCAGCTTAGGGGTAAATAGCAATCAGCCCCAGCATTTT.